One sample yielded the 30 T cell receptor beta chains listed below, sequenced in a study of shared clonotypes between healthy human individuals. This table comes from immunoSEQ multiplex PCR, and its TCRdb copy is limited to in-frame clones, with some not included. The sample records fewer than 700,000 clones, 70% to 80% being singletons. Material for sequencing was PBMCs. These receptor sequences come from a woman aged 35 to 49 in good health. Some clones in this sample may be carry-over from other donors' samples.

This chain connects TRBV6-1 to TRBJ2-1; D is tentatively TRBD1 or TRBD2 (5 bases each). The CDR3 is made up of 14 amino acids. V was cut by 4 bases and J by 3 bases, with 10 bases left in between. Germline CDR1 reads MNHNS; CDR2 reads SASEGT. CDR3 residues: CASSVRGVYNEQFF. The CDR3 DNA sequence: TGTGCCAGCAGTGTTAGGGGAGTCTACAATGAGCAGTTCTTC.

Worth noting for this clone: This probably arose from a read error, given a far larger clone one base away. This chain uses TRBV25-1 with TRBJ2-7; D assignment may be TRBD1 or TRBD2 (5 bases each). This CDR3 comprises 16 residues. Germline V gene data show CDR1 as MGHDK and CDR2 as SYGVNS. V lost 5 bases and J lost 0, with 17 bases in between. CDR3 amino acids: CASSQPGSVNSYEQYF. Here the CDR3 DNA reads TGTGCCAGCAGTCAACCAGGGAGCGTAAACTCCTACGAGCAGTACTTC.

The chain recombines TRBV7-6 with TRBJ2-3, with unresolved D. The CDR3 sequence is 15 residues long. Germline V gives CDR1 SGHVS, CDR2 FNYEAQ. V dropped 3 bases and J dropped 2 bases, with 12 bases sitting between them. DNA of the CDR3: TGTGCCAGCAGCTTGAGCATACTTCCCACAGATACGCAGTATTTT. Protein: CASSLSILPTDTQYF.

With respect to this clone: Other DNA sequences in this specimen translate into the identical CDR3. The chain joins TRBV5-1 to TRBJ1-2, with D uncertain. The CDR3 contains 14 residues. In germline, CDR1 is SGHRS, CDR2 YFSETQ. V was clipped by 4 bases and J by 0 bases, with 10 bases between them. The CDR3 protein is CASSPEGANYGYTF. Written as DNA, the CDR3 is TGCGCCAGCAGCCCCGAGGGCGCTAACTATGGCTACACCTTC.

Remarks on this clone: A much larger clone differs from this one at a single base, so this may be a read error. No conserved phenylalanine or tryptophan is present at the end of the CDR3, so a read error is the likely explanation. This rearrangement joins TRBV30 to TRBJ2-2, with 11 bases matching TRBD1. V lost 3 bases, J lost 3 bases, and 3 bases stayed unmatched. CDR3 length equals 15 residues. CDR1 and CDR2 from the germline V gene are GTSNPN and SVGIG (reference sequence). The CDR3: CAWRDRGRDTGELFS. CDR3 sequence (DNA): TGTGCCTGGAGGGACAGGGGGCGCGACACCGGGGAGCTGTTTTCT.

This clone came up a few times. The CDR3 nucleotides are TGTGCCAGCAGTTTAGAAGTTAATGAAAAACTGTTTTTT. It specifies CASSLEVNEKLFF. The chain uses TRBV28 and TRBJ1-4; D gene uncertain. CDR3 length equals 13 residues. Trimming shortened V by 2 bases and J by 4 bases, and 5 bases separated the two germline ends. Germline V gene data show CDR1 as MDHEN and CDR2 as SYDVKM.

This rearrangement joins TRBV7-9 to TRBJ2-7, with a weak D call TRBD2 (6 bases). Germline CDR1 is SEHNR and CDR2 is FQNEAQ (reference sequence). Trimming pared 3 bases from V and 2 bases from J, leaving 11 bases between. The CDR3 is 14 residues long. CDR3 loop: CASSFGSRTYEQYF. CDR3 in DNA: TGTGCCAGCAGCTTCGGGAGTCGGACCTACGAGCAGTACTTC.

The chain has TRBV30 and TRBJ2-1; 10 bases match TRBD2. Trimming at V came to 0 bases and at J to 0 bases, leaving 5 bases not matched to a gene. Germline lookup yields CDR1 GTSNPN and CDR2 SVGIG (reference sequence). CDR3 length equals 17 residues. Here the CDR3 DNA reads TGTGCCTGGAGTGTACGGGTAGCGGGAGGCTCCTACAATGAGCAGTTCTTC. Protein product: CAWSVRVAGGSYNEQFF.

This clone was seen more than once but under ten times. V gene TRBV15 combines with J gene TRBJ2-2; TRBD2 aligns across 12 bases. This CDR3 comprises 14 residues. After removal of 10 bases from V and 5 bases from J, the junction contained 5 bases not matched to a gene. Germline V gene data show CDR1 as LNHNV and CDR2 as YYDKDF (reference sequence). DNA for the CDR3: TGTGCCATCGGACTAGCGGGACCGACCGGGGAGCTGTTTTTT. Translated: CAIGLAGPTGELFF.

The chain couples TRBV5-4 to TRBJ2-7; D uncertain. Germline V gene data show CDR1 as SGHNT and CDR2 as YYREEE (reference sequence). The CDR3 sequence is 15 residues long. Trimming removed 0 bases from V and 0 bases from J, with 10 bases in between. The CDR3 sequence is CASSLDRHPSYEQYF. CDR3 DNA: TGTGCCAGCAGCTTGGACAGACACCCCTCCTACGAGCAGTACTTC.

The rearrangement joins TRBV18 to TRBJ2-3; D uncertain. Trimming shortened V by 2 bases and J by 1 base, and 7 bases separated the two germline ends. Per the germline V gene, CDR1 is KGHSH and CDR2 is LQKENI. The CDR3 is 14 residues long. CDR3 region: CASSPNGGTDTQYF. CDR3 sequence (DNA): TGTGCCAGCTCACCAAATGGAGGCACAGATACGCAGTATTTT.

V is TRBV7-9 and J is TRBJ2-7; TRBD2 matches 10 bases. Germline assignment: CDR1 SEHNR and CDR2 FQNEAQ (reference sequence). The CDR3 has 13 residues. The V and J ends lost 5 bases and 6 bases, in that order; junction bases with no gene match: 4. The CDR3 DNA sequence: TGTGCCAGCAGCGGAACTAGCGGGACCGAGCAGTACTTC. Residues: CASSGTSGTEQYF.

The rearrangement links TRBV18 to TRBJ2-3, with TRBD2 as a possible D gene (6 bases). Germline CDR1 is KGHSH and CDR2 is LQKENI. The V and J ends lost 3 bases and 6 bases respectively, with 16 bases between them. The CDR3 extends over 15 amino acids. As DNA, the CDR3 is TGTGCCAGCTCACCGGTACCGGGAGCGTTCGATACGCAGTATTTT. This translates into CASSPVPGAFDTQYF.

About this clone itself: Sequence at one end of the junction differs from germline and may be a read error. The CDR3 DNA is TGCAGTGCTAGCGGGGGGGACCAAAGGTCCTTC. It yields the protein CSASGGDQRSF. The J gene is TRBJ2-7, the V gene TRBV20-1; 8 bases align to TRBD2. Germline V gene sequence: CDR1 DFQATT, CDR2 SNEGSKA (reference sequence). The CDR3 extends over 11 amino acids.

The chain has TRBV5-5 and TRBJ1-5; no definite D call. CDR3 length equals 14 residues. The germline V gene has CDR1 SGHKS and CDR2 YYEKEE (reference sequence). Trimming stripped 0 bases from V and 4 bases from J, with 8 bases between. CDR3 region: CASSLAVGNQPQHF. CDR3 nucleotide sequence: TGTGCCAGCAGCTTGGCCGTTGGGAATCAGCCCCAGCATTTT.

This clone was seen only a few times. The CDR3 loop reads CASSLGPGQGNTQYF. For the CDR3, the DNA is TGCGCCAGCAGCTTGGGGCCGGGACAGGGAAATACGCAGTATTTT. The rearrangement joins TRBV5-1 to TRBJ2-3, with 9 bases aligning to TRBD1. Per germline, CDR1 SGHRS and CDR2 YFSETQ. V lost 0 bases and J lost 7; bases outside the gene matches: 6. The CDR3 has 15 amino acids.

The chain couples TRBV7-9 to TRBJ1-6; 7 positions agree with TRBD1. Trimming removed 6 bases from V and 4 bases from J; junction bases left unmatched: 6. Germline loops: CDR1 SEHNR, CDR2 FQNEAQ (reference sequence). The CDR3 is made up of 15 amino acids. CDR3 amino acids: CASRTGTAYNSPLHF. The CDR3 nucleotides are TGTGCCAGCAGAACCGGGACAGCTTATAATTCACCCCTCCACTTT.

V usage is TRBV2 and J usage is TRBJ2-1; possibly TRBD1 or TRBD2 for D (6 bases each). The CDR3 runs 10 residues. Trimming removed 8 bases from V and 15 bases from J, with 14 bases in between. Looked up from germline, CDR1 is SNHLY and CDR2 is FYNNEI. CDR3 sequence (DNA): TGTGCCAGCTCAGTCGGGGGCGGGTTCTTC. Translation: CASSVGGGFF.

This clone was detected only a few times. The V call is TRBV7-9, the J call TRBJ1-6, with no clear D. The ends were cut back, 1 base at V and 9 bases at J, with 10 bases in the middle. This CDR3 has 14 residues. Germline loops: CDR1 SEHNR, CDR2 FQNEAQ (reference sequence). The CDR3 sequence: CASSLGGAVSPLHF. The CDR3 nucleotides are TGTGCCAGCAGCTTAGGAGGAGCGGTTTCACCCCTCCACTTT.

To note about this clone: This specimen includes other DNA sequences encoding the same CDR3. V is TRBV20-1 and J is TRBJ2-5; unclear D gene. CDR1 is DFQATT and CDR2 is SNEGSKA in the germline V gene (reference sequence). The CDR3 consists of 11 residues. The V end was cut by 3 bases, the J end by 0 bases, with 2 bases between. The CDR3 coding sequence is TGCAGTGCTAGTAACCAAGAGACCCAGTACTTC. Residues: CSASNQETQYF.

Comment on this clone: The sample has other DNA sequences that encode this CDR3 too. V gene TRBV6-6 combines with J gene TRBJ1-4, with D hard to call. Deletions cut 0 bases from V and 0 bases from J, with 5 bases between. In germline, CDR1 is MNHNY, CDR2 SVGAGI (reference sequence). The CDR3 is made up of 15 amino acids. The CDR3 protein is CASSYSRATNEKLFF. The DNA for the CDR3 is TGTGCCAGCAGTTACTCGAGAGCAACTAATGAAAAACTGTTTTTT.

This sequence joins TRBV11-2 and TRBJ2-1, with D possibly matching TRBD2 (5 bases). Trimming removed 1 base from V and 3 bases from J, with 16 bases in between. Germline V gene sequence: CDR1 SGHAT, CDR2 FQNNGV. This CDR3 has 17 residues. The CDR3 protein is CASSLVVGSLVYNEQFF. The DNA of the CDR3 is TGTGCCAGCAGCTTAGTGGTTGGGAGTTTGGTCTACAATGAGCAGTTCTTC.

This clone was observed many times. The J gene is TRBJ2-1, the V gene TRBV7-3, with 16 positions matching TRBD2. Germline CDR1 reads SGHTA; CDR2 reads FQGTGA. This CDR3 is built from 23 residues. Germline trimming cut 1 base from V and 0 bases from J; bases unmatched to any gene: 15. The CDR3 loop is CASSLKIRIVGLAGGDSYNEQFF. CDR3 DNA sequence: TGTGCCAGCAGCTTAAAGATAAGGATCGTGGGACTAGCGGGAGGGGACTCCTACAATGAGCAGTTCTTC.

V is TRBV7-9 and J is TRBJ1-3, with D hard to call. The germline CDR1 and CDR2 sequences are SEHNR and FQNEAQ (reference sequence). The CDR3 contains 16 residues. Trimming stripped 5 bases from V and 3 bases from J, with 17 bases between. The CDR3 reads CASSPPGRAGGNTIYF. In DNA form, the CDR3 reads TGTGCCAGCAGCCCACCCGGACGCGCTGGTGGAAACACCATATATTTT.

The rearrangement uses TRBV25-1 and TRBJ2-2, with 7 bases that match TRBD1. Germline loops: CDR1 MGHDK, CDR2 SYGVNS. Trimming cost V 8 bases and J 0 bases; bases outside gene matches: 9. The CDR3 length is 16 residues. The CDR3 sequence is CASYPPGQSNTGELFF. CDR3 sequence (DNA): TGTGCCAGCTACCCCCCGGGACAGTCGAACACCGGGGAGCTGTTTTTT.

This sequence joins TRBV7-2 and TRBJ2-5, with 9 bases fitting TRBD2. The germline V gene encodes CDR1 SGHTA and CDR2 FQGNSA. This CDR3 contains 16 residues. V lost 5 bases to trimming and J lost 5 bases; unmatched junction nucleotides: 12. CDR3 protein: CASSPTLAGAYETQYF. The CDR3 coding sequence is TGTGCCAGCAGCCCCACATTAGCGGGAGCCTATGAGACCCAGTACTTC.

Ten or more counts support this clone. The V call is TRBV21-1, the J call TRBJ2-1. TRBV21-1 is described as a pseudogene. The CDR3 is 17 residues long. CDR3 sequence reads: CASSKVRASPTQNEQFF. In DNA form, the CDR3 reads TGTGCCAGCAGCAAAGTTCGAGCTTCCCCGACCCAAAATGAGCAGTTCTTC.

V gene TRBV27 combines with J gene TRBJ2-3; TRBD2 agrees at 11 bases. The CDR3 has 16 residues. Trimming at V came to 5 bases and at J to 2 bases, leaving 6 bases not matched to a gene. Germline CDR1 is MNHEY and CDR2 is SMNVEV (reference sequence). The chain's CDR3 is CASSPGTSGFTDTQYF. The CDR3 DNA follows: TGTGCCAGCAGTCCCGGGACTAGCGGTTTCACAGATACGCAGTATTTT.

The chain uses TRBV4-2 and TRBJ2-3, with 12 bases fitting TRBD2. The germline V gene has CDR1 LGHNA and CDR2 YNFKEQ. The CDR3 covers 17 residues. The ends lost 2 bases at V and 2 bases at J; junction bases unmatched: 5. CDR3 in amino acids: CASSQQGLAGTTDTQYF. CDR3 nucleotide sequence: TGTGCCAGCAGCCAACAAGGACTAGCGGGAACCACAGATACGCAGTATTTT.

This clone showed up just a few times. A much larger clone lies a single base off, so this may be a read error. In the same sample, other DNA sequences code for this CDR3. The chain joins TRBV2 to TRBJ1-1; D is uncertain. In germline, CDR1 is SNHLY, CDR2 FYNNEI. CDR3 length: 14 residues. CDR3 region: CASSEVGRNTEAFF. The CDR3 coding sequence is TGTGCCAGCAGTGAGGTCGGGCGGAACACTGAGGCTTTCTTT. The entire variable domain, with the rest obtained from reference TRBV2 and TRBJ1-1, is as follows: EPEVTQTPSHQVTQMGQEVILRCVPISNHLYFYWYRQILGQKVEFLVSFYNNEISEKSEIFDDQFSVERPDGSNFTLKIRSTKLEDSAMYFCASSEVGRNTEAFFGQGTRLTVV.